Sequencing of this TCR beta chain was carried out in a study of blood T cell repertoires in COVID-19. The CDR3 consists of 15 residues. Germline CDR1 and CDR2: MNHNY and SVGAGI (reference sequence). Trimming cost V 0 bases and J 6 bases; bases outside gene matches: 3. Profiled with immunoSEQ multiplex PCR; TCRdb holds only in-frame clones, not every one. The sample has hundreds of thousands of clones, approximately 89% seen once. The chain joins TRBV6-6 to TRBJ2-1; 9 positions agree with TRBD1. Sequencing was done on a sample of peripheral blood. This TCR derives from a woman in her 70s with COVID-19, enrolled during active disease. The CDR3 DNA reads TGTGCCAGCAGTTACTCAGTGGACAGGGGCAATGAGCAGTTCTTC. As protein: CASSYSVDRGNEQFF.